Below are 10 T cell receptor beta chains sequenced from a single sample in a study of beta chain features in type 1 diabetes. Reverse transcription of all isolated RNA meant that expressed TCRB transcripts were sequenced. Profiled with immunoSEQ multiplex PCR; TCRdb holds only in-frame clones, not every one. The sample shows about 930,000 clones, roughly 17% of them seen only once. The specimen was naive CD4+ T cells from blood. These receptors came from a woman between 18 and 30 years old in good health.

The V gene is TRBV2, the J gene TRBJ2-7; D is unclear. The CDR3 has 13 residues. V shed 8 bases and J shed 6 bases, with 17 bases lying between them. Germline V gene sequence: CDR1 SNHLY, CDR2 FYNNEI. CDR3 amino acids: CASLRVGKGEQYF. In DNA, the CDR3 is TGTGCCAGCCTAAGGGTTGGGAAAGGCGAGCAGTACTTC.

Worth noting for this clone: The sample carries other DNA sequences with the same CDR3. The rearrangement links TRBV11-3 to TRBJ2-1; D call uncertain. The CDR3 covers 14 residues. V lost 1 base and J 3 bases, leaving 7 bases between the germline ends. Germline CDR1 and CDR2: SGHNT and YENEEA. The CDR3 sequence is CASSLGADYNEQFF. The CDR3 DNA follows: TGTGCCAGCAGCTTAGGTGCAGACTACAATGAGCAGTTCTTC.

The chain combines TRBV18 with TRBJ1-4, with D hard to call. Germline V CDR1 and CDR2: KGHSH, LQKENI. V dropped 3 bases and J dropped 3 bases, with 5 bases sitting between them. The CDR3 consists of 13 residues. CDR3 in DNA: TGTGCCAGCTCACCGCGTTCTAATGAAAAACTGTTTTTT. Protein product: CASSPRSNEKLFF.

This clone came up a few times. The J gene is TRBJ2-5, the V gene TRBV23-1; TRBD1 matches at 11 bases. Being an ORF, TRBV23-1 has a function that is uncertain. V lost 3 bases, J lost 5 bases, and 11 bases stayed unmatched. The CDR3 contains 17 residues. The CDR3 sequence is CASSQPRTGGDDETQYF. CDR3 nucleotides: TGCGCCAGCAGTCAGCCCAGGACAGGGGGCGATGACGAGACCCAGTACTTC.

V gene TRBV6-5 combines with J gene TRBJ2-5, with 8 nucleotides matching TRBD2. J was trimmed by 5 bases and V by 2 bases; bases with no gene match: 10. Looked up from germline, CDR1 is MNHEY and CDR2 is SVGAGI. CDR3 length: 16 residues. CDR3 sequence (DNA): TGTGCCAGCAGTTACGGCGCAAGGACTAGCTTCGAGACCCAGTACTTC. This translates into CASSYGARTSFETQYF.

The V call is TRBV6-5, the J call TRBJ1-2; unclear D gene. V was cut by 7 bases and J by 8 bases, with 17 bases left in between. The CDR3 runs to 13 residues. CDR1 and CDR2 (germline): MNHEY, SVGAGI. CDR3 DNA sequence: TGTGCCAGCAAACCTCCGGGATTTTACGGCTACACCTTC. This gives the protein CASKPPGFYGYTF.

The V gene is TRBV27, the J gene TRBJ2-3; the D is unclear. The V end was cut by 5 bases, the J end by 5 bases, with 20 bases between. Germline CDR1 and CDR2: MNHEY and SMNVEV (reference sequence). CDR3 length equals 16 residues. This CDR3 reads CASSPNRPHILDTQYF. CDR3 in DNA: TGTGCCAGCAGTCCCAATCGCCCACACATATTAGATACGCAGTATTTT.

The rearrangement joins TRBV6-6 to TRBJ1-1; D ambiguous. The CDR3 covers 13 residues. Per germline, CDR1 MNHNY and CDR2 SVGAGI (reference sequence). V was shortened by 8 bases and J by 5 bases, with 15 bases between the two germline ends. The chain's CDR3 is CASLPDAKTEAFF. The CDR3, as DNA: TGTGCCAGCCTACCGGACGCCAAAACTGAAGCTTTCTTT.

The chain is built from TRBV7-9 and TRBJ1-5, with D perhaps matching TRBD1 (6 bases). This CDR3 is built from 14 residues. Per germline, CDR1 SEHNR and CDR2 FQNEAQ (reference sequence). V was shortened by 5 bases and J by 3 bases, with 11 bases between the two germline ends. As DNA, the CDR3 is TGTGCCAGCAGCGTCGGGGGCTCCAATCAGCCCCAGCATTTT. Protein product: CASSVGGSNQPQHF.

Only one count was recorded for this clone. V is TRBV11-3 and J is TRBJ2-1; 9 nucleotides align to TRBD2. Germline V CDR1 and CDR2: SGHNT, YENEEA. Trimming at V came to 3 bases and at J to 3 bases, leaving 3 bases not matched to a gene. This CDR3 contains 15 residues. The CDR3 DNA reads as TGTGCCAGCAGCTTTAGCGGGAGCGGCTACAATGAGCAGTTCTTC. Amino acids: CASSFSGSGYNEQFF.